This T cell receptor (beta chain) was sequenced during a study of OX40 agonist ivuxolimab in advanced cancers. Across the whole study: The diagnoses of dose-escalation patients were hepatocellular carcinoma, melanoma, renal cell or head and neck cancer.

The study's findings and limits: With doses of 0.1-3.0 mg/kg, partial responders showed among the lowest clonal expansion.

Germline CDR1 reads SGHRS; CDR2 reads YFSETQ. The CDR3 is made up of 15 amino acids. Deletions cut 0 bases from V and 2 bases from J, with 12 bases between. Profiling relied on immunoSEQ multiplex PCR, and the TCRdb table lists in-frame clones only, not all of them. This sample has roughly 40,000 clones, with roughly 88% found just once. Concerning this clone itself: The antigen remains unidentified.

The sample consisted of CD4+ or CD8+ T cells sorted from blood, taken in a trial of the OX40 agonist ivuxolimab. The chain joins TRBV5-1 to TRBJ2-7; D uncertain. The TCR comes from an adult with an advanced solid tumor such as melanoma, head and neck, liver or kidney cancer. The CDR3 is CASSLAELPTYEQYF. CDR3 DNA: TGCGCCAGCAGCTTGGCCGAGCTCCCCACCTACGAGCAGTACTTC.